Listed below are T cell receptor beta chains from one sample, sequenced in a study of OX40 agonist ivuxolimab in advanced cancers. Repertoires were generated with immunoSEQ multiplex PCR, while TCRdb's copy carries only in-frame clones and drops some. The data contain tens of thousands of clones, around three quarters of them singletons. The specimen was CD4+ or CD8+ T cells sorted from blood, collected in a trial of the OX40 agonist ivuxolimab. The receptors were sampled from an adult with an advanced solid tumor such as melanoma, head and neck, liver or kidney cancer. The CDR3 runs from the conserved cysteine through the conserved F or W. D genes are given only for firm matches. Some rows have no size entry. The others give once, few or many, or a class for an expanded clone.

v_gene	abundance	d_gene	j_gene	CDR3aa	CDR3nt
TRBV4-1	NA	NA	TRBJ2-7	CASSLDRTYEQYF	TGCGCCAGCAGTCTGGACAGAACCTACGAGCAGTACTTC
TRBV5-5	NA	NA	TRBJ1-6	CASSFTGYSPLHF	TGTGCCAGCAGCTTTACAGGGTATTCACCCCTCCACTTT
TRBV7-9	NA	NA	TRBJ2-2	CASSLERARASGELFF	TGTGCCAGCAGCTTAGAGAGGGCCAGGGCATCCGGGGAGCTGTTTTTT
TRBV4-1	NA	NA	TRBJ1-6	CASSQGGIWGGDSPLHF	TGCGCCAGCAGCCAAGGCGGTATTTGGGGGGGAGATTCACCCCTCCACTTT
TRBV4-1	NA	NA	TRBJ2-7	CASSQERGSYEQYF	TGCGCCAGCAGCCAAGAGAGAGGTTCCTACGAGCAGTACTTC
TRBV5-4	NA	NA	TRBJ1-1	CASSLQAMNTEAFF	TGTGCCAGCAGCTTACAGGCAATGAACACTGAAGCTTTCTTT
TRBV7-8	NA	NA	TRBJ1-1	CASSLKVSQYLNTEAFF	TGTGCCAGCAGCTTAAAAGTTAGCCAGTACCTGAACACTGAAGCTTTCTTT
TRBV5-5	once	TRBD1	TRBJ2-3	CASSRSTGTATDTQYF	TGTGCCAGCAGCCGATCTACCGGGACAGCCACAGATACGCAGTATTTT
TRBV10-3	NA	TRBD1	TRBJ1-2	CAISVGTGGNYGYTF	TGTGCCATCAGTGTTGGGACAGGGGGCAACTATGGCTACACCTTC
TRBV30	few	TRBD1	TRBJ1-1	CAWSFPGGEAFF	TGTGCCTGGAGCTTCCCAGGGGGGGAAGCTTTCTTT
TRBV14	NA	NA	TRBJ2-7	CASSRDLSWPYF	TGTGCCAGCAGCCGGGACTTGTCCTGGCCGTACTTC
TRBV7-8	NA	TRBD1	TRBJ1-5	CASNQDRAIQPQHF	TGTGCCAGCAACCAGGACAGGGCGATTCAGCCCCAGCATTTT
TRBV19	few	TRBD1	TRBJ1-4	CASSSAPAGTGWRIDEKLFF	TGTGCCAGTAGTAGTGCCCCTGCCGGGACAGGGTGGCGGATAGATGAAAAACTGTTTTTT
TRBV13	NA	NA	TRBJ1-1	CASSLDGRTVNTEAFF	TGTGCCAGCAGCTTAGATGGGAGAACAGTGAACACTGAAGCTTTCTTT
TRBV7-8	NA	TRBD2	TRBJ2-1	CASSMTSGGLSYNEQFF	TGTGCCAGCAGCATGACTAGCGGGGGGCTCTCCTACAATGAGCAGTTCTTC
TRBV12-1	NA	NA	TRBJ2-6	CASSFAGHSGANVLTF	TGTGCCAGCAGCTTTGCCGGACACTCTGGGGCCAACGTCCTGACTTTC
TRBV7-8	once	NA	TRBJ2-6	CASSLRDGVSGANVLTF	TGTGCCAGCAGCTTAAGGGACGGGGTCTCTGGGGCCAACGTCCTGACTTTC
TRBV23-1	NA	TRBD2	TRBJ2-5	CASKLSGGRETQYF	TGCGCCAGCAAATTAAGCGGGGGGCGGGAGACCCAGTACTTC
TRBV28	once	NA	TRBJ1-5	CASSLSAGNQPQHF	TGTGCCAGCAGTTTATCCGCGGGCAATCAGCCCCAGCATTTT
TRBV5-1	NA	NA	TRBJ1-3	CASSAGTFSGNTIYF	TGCGCCAGCAGCGCCGGGACTTTCTCTGGAAACACCATATATTTT
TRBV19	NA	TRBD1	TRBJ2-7	CASRDRGSYEQYF	TGTGCCAGTAGGGACAGGGGTTCCTACGAGCAGTACTTC
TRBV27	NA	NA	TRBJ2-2	CASSPDQIISSANTGELFF	TGTGCCAGCAGTCCCGACCAGATTATAAGCTCAGCGAACACCGGGGAGCTGTTTTTT
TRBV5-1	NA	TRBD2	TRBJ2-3	CASSLFGYSGGASDTQYF	TGCGCCAGCAGCTTGTTTGGCTACAGCGGGGGGGCCTCAGATACGCAGTATTTT
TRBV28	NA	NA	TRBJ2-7	CASSFIQPYEQYF	TGTGCCAGCAGTTTTATTCAGCCTTACGAGCAGTACTTC
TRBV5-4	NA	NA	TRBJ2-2	CASSLDTGELFF	TGTGCCAGCAGCTTAGACACCGGGGAGCTGTTTTTT
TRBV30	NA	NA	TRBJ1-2	CAWTNGGPVANYGYTF	TGTGCCTGGACTAACGGGGGGCCCGTAGCTAACTATGGCTACACCTTC
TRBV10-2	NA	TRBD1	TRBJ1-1	CASRGQAVMNTEAFF	TGCGCCAGCAGGGGACAGGCCGTCATGAACACTGAAGCTTTCTTT
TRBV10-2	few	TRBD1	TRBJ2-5	CASSGTGQMETQYF	TGCGCCAGCAGCGGGACAGGGCAGATGGAGACCCAGTACTTC
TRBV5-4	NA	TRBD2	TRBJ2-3	CASSLWEAGGTDTQYF	TGTGCCAGCAGCTTGTGGGAAGCGGGGGGCACAGATACGCAGTATTTT
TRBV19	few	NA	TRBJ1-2	CASSPTGLYGYTF	TGTGCCAGTAGTCCGACAGGCCTCTATGGCTACACCTTC
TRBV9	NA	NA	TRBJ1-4	CASGEEYEKLFF	TGTGCCAGCGGGGAGGAGTACGAAAAACTGTTTTTT